These T cell receptor beta chains were read from a single sample in a study of CXCR4 blockade with PD-1 therapy in pancreatic cancer. Some clones are missing from TCRdb's copy, which holds only in-frame ones; the method was immunoSEQ multiplex PCR. The sample consists of about 8,100 clones, less than 75% of them appearing once. The source material was tumor tissue. These receptors were obtained from a human donor with pancreatic ductal adenocarcinoma. Each CDR3 is given with its conserved first and last residue.

V gene	J gene	CDR3 protein
TRBV19	TRBJ2-7	CASSLGTHSYEQYF
TRBV6-8	TRBJ2-6	CATEPRDSGANVLTF
TRBV23-1	TRBJ2-7	CASSQGGAGYEQYF
TRBV28	TRBJ1-1	CASRVRAAENTEAFF
TRBV6-8	TRBJ2-3	CASSGALGHVSTDTQYF
TRBV30	TRBJ2-5	CAWSSVETQYF
TRBV6-4	TRBJ1-1	CASSYQMGAEAFF
TRBV10-3	TRBJ2-7	CAITGTQGAEQYF
TRBV28	TRBJ2-3	CASTMQRAADTQYF
TRBV10-2	TRBJ1-4	CASSDWFGDEGTNEKLFF